This T cell receptor beta chain came from a study of blood T cell repertoires in COVID-19. Study at large: Some COVID-19 samples were acute and others convalescent; all came from the United States, Italy and Spain. The analysed material was cDNA or gDNA that came from T cells, B-cell-depleted T cells, or PBMCs.

As handled by the study authors: Researchers report that nucleated cell counts were estimated from reference gene primer amplification. Assay used: immunoSEQ multiplex PCR; TCRdb lists only in-frame clones, some missing. The V and J calls and clone size come from that table; D and trimming were worked out from the DNA. The data contain 75,000 to 95,000 clones, roughly 72% of them singletons. The CDR3 has 16 amino acids. The germline V and J ends were trimmed by 4 bases and 0 bases, with 13 bases remaining between them. CDR1 and CDR2 (germline): MNHEY, SVGAGI. The V call is TRBV6-5, the J call TRBJ2-1; D may be TRBD2 (6 bases). The receptor was derived from a woman in her sixties in a cohort sampled during active or convalescent COVID-19. The sequenced sample consisted of peripheral blood. CDR3 nucleotides: TGTGCCAGCAGTTCAACTGGAGGGTACTCCTACAATGAGCAGTTCTTC. Protein sequence: CASSSTGGYSYNEQFF.